This is a list of T cell receptor beta chains from one sample in a study of tissue T cells after allogeneic stem cell transplantation. Generated by immunoSEQ multiplex PCR, the TCRdb table keeps only in-frame clones and is missing some. This table holds about 3,900 clones, 74% found once. The starting material was left colon tissue, obtained at autopsy. These receptors came from a woman between 18 and 50 years old with breast cancer. CDR3s include the opening cysteine and the closing phenylalanine or tryptophan. Each record gives: D gene, J gene, V gene, clone size, CDR3 DNA, CDR3 protein. A D gene is named only where the DNA matches it firmly. Clone size, where shown, is once, few, many, or a class for clones that have expanded.

d_call: TRBD2
j_call: TRBJ2-5
v_call: TRBV20-1
clone_size: NA
cdr3_nt: TGCAGTGCTAGTGGGACTAGCGGGAACCAAGAGACCCAGTACTTC
cdr3_aa: CSASGTSGNQETQYF

d_call: NA
j_call: TRBJ2-5
v_call: TRBV5-6
clone_size: NA
cdr3_nt: TGTGCCAGCAGCCTGGGGAGCGTGGGTGAGACCCAGTACTTC
cdr3_aa: CASSLGSVGETQYF

d_call: NA
j_call: TRBJ2-2
v_call: TRBV18
clone_size: NA
cdr3_nt: TGTGCCAGCTCACCAAACCCCCAGGGGAACACCGGGGAGCTGTTTTTT
cdr3_aa: CASSPNPQGNTGELFF

d_call: TRBD2
j_call: TRBJ2-2
v_call: TRBV7-2
clone_size: NA
cdr3_nt: TGTGCCAGCAGCTTAGCAATTAGCGGGAGGGCCGACGGGGAGCTGTTTTTT
cdr3_aa: CASSLAISGRADGELFF

d_call: NA
j_call: TRBJ2-7
v_call: TRBV1
clone_size: NA
cdr3_nt: TGCACTAGGGGGAAGCGGCTCAGCTCCTACGAGCAGTACTTC
cdr3_aa: CTRGKRLSSYEQYF

d_call: NA
j_call: TRBJ1-6
v_call: TRBV30
clone_size: NA
cdr3_nt: TGTGCCTGGAGTGTACGGTCAGGGGCCAATTCACCCCTCCACTTT
cdr3_aa: CAWSVRSGANSPLHF

d_call: NA
j_call: TRBJ1-4
v_call: TRBV6-1
clone_size: NA
cdr3_nt: TGTGCCAGCAGTGAAGCGAAGGGGAGCGGGGAACTGTTTTTT
cdr3_aa: CASSEAKGSGELFF

d_call: TRBD2
j_call: TRBJ2-7
v_call: TRBV5-1
clone_size: NA
cdr3_nt: TGCGCCAGCAGCTTCACGACTAGCGGGACCGAGCAGTACTTC
cdr3_aa: CASSFTTSGTEQYF

d_call: NA
j_call: TRBJ2-7
v_call: TRBV5-1
clone_size: NA
cdr3_nt: TGCGCCAGCAGCCCGGGCTCCGGGGGCCCCGAGCAGTACTTC
cdr3_aa: CASSPGSGGPEQYF

d_call: NA
j_call: TRBJ2-7
v_call: TRBV3-1/TRBV3-2
clone_size: few
cdr3_nt: TGTGCCAGCAGCCAAGGAAGTCTCGACGAGCAGTACTTC
cdr3_aa: CASSQGSLDEQYF

d_call: TRBD1
j_call: TRBJ1-2
v_call: TRBV18
clone_size: NA
cdr3_nt: TGTGCCAGCTCACTACAGGGGGCGTCTAACTATGGCTACACCTTC
cdr3_aa: CASSLQGASNYGYTF

d_call: NA
j_call: TRBJ2-2
v_call: TRBV7-2
clone_size: few
cdr3_nt: TGTGCCAGCAGGACAGGAGCCACCGGGGAGCTGTTTTTT
cdr3_aa: CASRTGATGELFF

d_call: TRBD2
j_call: TRBJ2-3
v_call: TRBV6-4
clone_size: NA
cdr3_nt: TGTGCCAGCAGTGACCAAGCGGGGGGAGGAGATACGCAGTATTTT
cdr3_aa: CASSDQAGGGDTQYF

d_call: TRBD2
j_call: TRBJ2-6
v_call: TRBV7-2
clone_size: NA
cdr3_nt: TGTGCCAGCAGTCCGGGGGGGTCTGGGGCCAACGTCCTGACTTTC
cdr3_aa: CASSPGGSGANVLTF

d_call: NA
j_call: TRBJ1-2
v_call: TRBV7-9
clone_size: NA
cdr3_nt: TGTGCCAGCAGCCCCATTGTGGATGGCTACACCTTC
cdr3_aa: CASSPIVDGYTF

d_call: NA
j_call: TRBJ2-7
v_call: TRBV27
clone_size: few
cdr3_nt: TGTGCCAGCAGACCCCTAGGGTTCCGCGACTACGAGCAGTACTTC
cdr3_aa: CASRPLGFRDYEQYF

d_call: NA
j_call: TRBJ2-7
v_call: TRBV4-2
clone_size: NA
cdr3_nt: TGTGCCAGCAGCCAAGTCTCTTCAGCGGCGGGAACCTACGAGCAGTACTTC
cdr3_aa: CASSQVSSAAGTYEQYF